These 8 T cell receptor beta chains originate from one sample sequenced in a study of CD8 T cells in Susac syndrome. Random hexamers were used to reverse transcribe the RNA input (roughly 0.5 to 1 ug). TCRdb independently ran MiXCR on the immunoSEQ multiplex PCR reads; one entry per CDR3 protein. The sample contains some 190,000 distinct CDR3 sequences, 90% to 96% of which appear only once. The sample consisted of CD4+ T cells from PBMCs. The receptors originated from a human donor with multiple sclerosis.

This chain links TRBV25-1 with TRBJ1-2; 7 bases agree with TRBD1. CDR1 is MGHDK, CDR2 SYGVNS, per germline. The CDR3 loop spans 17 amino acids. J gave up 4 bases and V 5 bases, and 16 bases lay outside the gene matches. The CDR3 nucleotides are TGTGCCAGCAGTAACTCAGGGGGGCCACCCAGGACCTATGGCTACACCTTC. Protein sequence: CASSNSGGPPRTYGYTF.

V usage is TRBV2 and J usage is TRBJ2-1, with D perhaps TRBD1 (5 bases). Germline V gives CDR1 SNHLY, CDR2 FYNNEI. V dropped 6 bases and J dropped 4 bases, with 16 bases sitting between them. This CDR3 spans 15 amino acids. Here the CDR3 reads CASRQGSGMYNEQFF. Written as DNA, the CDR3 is TGTGCCAGCAGGCAAGGGTCAGGGATGTACAATGAGCAGTTCTTC.

Here the CDR3 DNA reads TGTGCCAGCAGCTTAGGAGGAGCGGATCATTATGGCTACACCTTC. Protein: CASSLGGADHYGYTF. This chain links TRBV7-9 with TRBJ1-2, with no clear D. Germline-derived CDR1 and CDR2 are SEHNR and FQNEAQ (reference sequence). This CDR3 has 15 residues. V lost 1 base to trimming and J lost 5 bases, with 14 bases between them.

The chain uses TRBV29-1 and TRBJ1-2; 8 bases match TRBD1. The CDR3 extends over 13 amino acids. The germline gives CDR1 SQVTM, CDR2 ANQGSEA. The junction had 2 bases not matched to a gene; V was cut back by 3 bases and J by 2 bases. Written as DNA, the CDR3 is TGCAGCGTTGAGGGGGACAGGAACTATGGCTACACCTTC. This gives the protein CSVEGDRNYGYTF.

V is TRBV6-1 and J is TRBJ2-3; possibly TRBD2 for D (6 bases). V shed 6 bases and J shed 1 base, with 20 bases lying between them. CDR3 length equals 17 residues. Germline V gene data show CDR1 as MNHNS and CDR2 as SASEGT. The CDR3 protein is CASSGGPRVLGTDTQYF. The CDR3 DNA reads TGTGCCAGCAGCGGGGGTCCCAGGGTACTGGGCACAGATACGCAGTATTTT.

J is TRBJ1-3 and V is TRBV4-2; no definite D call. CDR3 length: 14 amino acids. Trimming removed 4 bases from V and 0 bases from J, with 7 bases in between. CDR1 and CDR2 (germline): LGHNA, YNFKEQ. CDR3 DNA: TGTGCCAGCAGCCCCCAGATCTCTGGAAACACCATATATTTT. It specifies CASSPQISGNTIYF.

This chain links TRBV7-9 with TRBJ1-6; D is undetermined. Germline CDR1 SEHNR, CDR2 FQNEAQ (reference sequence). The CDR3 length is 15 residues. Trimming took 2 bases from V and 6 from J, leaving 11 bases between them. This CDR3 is CASSLSEGFNSPLHF. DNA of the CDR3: TGTGCCAGCAGCTTATCGGAGGGTTTTAATTCACCCCTCCACTTT.

The CDR3 protein is CSAPLGALNTEAFF. DNA of the CDR3: TGCAGTGCTCCCCTCGGGGCTCTAAACACTGAAGCTTTCTTT. V and J are TRBV20-1 and TRBJ1-1; maybe TRBD1 (5 bases). This CDR3 has 14 residues. Germline assignment: CDR1 DFQATT and CDR2 SNEGSKA (reference sequence). The V end lost 5 bases, the J end lost 2 bases, and 15 bases lay between the germline ends.